The clone carrying this T cell receptor beta chain was observed a few times. V lost 0 bases and J 8 bases, leaving 10 bases between the germline ends. Germline V gene data show CDR1 as MNHEY and CDR2 as SVGAGI. The CDR3 covers 13 residues. The entry originates in a study of blood T cell repertoires in COVID-19. In the study overall: PBMCs, B-cell-depleted T cells, or T cells provided the cDNA or gDNA that made up the material.

As handled by the study authors: Reference gene primer amplification yielded estimated nucleated cell counts. Only in-frame clones appear in the TCRdb table, and some are missing; sequencing was by immunoSEQ multiplex PCR. The V and J calls and clone size are taken from that table; D and trimming were inferred from the DNA. The sample lists around 150,000 clones; roughly nine tenths were seen once. The receptor was isolated from a woman aged 60-75 years with active or convalescent COVID-19. The chain combines TRBV6-5 with TRBJ1-2; D perhaps matches TRBD1 (5 bases). The sample consisted of peripheral blood. Written as DNA, the CDR3 is TGTGCCAGCAGTTACTCGTGGACAACAGGCTACACCTTC. Protein sequence: CASSYSWTTGYTF.